This T cell receptor (beta chain) was observed in a study of T cells in Graves' hyperthyroidism and ophthalmopathy. Overall study findings and caveats: Most expanded thyroid clonotypes above 0.001 also appeared in blood. Ophthalmopathy was identified by the model a median about 6.4 months ahead of onset.

This clonotype was recorded at least ten times. What it binds is unknown. TCR beta CDR3 sequences were amplified from RNA transcripts. The HTBI set primed first-round TCR CDR3 RT-PCR. Using its own MiXCR run on the multiplex PCR reads, TCRdb lists one record per CDR3 protein. The table has fewer than 400,000 distinct CDR3 sequences, around a sixth seen once. The CDR3 covers 13 residues. The V end was cut by 1 base, the J end by 8 bases, with 14 bases between. Germline CDR1 GTSNPN, CDR2 SVGIG (reference sequence). This blood was taken when hyperthyroidism was first diagnosed, before any ophthalmopathy symptoms existed. Fresh peripheral blood, approximately 10 ml, was the source of the PBMCs.

This TCR derives from a young woman with Graves' hyperthyroidism that later progressed to Graves' ophthalmopathy. Source material: blood. V is TRBV30 and J is TRBJ1-2; tentative D call: TRBD1 (6 bases). The CDR3 loop is CAWSAMGGQGYTF. The CDR3 DNA follows: TGTGCCTGGAGTGCAATGGGGGGCCAAGGCTACACCTTC.